These T cell receptor beta chains were read from a single sample in a study of control samples from healthy donors and cancer patients. Measured with immunoSEQ multiplex PCR; TCRdb has only the in-frame clones, and not every one. Of 130,000 or so clones in the sample, more than 80% were seen once. Input material: blood. The receptor source for this set is a man aged 18-30 years in good health. Both conserved end residues are part of each CDR3. Fields, in order: D gene, V gene, J gene, clone size, CDR3 DNA, CDR3 protein. D genes are given only for firm matches. Clone size is stated in some rows and not others, as once, few, many or a class when expanded.

TRBD1	TRBV7-9	TRBJ1-4	once	TGTGCCAGCAGCCCGCGCGGGGGACAGGACCATCAGGAAAAACTGTTTTTT	CASSPRGGQDHQEKLFF
-	TRBV6-5	TRBJ2-7	-	TGTGCCAGCAGTTACATCGCAGCTCCCTACGAGCAGTACTTC	CASSYIAAPYEQYF
-	TRBV5-1	TRBJ1-4	-	TGCGCCACCCGAGGGGGGGCAACTAATGAAAAACTGTTTTTT	CATRGGATNEKLFF
-	TRBV19	TRBJ1-2	-	TGTGCCAGTAGTATAGACTTATATGGCTACACCTTC	CASSIDLYGYTF
-	TRBV3-1/TRBV3-2	TRBJ1-6	-	TGTGCCAGCAGCTTCCCGGGACCATTTTCACCCCTCCACTTT	CASSFPGPFSPLHF
TRBD2	TRBV3-1/TRBV3-2	TRBJ2-7	-	TGTGCCAGCAGTCCGAGCGGGGGTTACGAGCAGTACTTC	CASSPSGGYEQYF
-	TRBV2	TRBJ1-4	-	TGTGCCAGCAGTAAGGGACCTAATGAAAAACTGTTTTTT	CASSKGPNEKLFF
-	TRBV4-1	TRBJ2-7	once	TGCGCCAGCAGCCAAGTTGCAGGGGTCTCCTACGAGCAGTACTTC	CASSQVAGVSYEQYF
TRBD1	TRBV5-1	TRBJ2-1	-	TGCGCCAGCAGCGGGGACAGGGGGGAGTTGTTCAATGAGCAGTTCTTC	CASSGDRGELFNEQFF
-	TRBV2	TRBJ2-1	-	TGTGCCAGCAGTGGCTTCTCCTACAATGAGCAGTTCTTC	CASSGFSYNEQFF
TRBD2	TRBV11-2	TRBJ2-7	-	TGTGCCAGCAGCCCTCGGACTAGCGGGGGGGCCCGCAACGAGCAGTACTTC	CASSPRTSGGARNEQYF
-	TRBV4-3	TRBJ2-4	-	TGCGCCAGCAGCCAGAAACTTAAAACTGCTGGCCGAGCCCACATTCAGTACTTC	CASSQKLKTAGRAHIQYF
-	TRBV9	TRBJ2-5	-	TGTGCCAGCAGCGTGTGGGCGGGGGAGACCCAGTACTTC	CASSVWAGETQYF
-	TRBV7-9	TRBJ2-7	-	TGTGCCAGCAGCTTAGATCAGGACAGCTTCGGCTACGAGCAGTACTTC	CASSLDQDSFGYEQYF
-	TRBV5-1	TRBJ2-7	-	TGCGCCAGCAGCTACCGCAGCGTCGTGGGGACCTACGAGCAGTACTTC	CASSYRSVVGTYEQYF
TRBD1	TRBV11-1	TRBJ1-3	-	TGTGCCAGCAGCGCGAAGACAGGGACAAACACCATATATTTT	CASSAKTGTNTIYF
TRBD2	TRBV6-1	TRBJ2-1	-	TGTGCCAGCAGTGAAACTAGCGGGGGGGCCTTAGATGAGCAGTTCTTC	CASSETSGGALDEQFF
TRBD2	TRBV7-9	TRBJ2-6	-	TGTGCCGGGGGGGATTCTGGGGCCAACGTCCTGACTTTC	CAGGDSGANVLTF
-	TRBV19	TRBJ2-6	-	TGTGCCAGTAACCCACAGAGACACTCTGGGGCCAACGTCCTGACTTTC	CASNPQRHSGANVLTF
-	TRBV3-1/TRBV3-2	TRBJ2-2	-	TGTGCCAGCAGCCAGAAGGGGGGTTCGGGGAACACCGGGGAGCTGTTTTTT	CASSQKGGSGNTGELFF
TRBD1	TRBV10-3	TRBJ1-2	-	TGTGCCATCACAATGGACAGGGGTGTAGGCTACACCTTC	CAITMDRGVGYTF
TRBD2	TRBV2	TRBJ2-2	-	TGTGCCAGCAGTGGGGTAGCGGGGGGGCCGACCGGGGAGCTGTTTTTT	CASSGVAGGPTGELFF
TRBD1	TRBV18	TRBJ1-6	-	TGTGCCAGCTCACCTCAACAACCGGGACAGGGTGGGTCACCCCTCCACTTT	CASSPQQPGQGGSPLHF
-	TRBV9	TRBJ1-2	-	TGTGCCAGCAGCGTAGAGGAGGGCCCCGGCTATGGCTACACCTTC	CASSVEEGPGYGYTF
TRBD2	TRBV25-1	TRBJ2-7	-	TGTGCCAGCACTTCGGCTAGCGGGGGGGTTCGGTCCTACGAGCAGTACTTC	CASTSASGGVRSYEQYF
TRBD1	TRBV5-1	TRBJ1-4	-	TGCGCCAGCAGCTTGTTAGGGGGCACTACTAATGAAAAACTGTTTTTT	CASSLLGGTTNEKLFF
TRBD1	TRBV5-4	TRBJ1-2	-	TGTGCCAGCAGCCGCTCAGGGGGCCCCTATGGCTACACCTTC	CASSRSGGPYGYTF
-	TRBV28	TRBJ2-4	-	TGTGCCAGCAGCGGAGTGCCCCGCTATATTCAGTACTTC	CASSGVPRYIQYF
TRBD2	TRBV13	TRBJ2-7	-	TGTGCCAGCAGCCAACTAGCGGGGGGGCGCGAGCAGTACTTC	CASSQLAGGREQYF
-	TRBV6-2/TRBV6-3	TRBJ1-2	-	TGTGCCAGCAGTGGGTCCGGGGCTTTACCCCCCGGCTACACCTTC	CASSGSGALPPGYTF
-	TRBV5-4	TRBJ2-1	-	TGTGCCAGCAGCTTGGGTCTAAGCTCCTACAATGAGCAGTTCTTC	CASSLGLSSYNEQFF
-	TRBV3-1/TRBV3-2	TRBJ1-1	-	TGTGCCAGCAGCCATGGGCAGGAGAGGGACACTGAAGCTTTCTTT	CASSHGQERDTEAFF
TRBD1	TRBV5-1	TRBJ1-1	once	TGCGCCAGCAGCGAGCTACAGGGGGCGAACACTGAAGCTTTCTTT	CASSELQGANTEAFF
TRBD1	TRBV10-2	TRBJ2-4	-	TGCGCCAGCAGAGAAACAGGGGGATCAGCCAAAAACATTCAGTACTTC	CASRETGGSAKNIQYF
TRBD1	TRBV15	TRBJ1-4	-	TGTGCCACCAGCAGGCCGGGACAGGGGTTCGAAAAACTGTTTTTT	CATSRPGQGFEKLFF
TRBD1	TRBV3-1/TRBV3-2	TRBJ1-2	few	TGTGCCAGCAGCCGCGGACAGGCGACGCACTATGGCTACACCTTC	CASSRGQATHYGYTF
-	TRBV28	TRBJ2-2	-	TGTGCCAGCAGCCTCCAAATAGGGGAGCTGTTTTTT	CASSLQIGELFF
-	TRBV19	TRBJ2-3	-	TGTGCCAGTCACTCGGGGGCAGGGAGTAGCACAGATACGCAGTATTTT	CASHSGAGSSTDTQYF
TRBD2	TRBV6-5	TRBJ2-1	-	TGTGCCAGCACCAGGACTAGCGGGGACCGGGGTGAGCAGTTCTTC	CASTRTSGDRGEQFF
TRBD1	TRBV9	TRBJ1-3	-	TGTGCCAGCAGCACCGGACAGGGGTACTCTGGAAACACCATATATTTT	CASSTGQGYSGNTIYF